These T cell receptor beta chains were read from a single sample in a study of blood T cell repertoires in COVID-19. Here immunoSEQ multiplex PCR was the method, and the copy in TCRdb shows in-frame clones only, minus some. The table records 220,000 or so clones, about 83% of them present only once. Sequenced: PBMCs or T cells enriched from blood (not recorded which). The receptor source for this set is a woman in her thirties or forties who had recovered from COVID-19. CDR3s include the opening cysteine and the closing phenylalanine or tryptophan.

J gene | V gene | CDR3 length | CDR3 protein
TRBJ1-2 | TRBV15 | 14 | CATSRESPGYGYTF
TRBJ2-2 | TRBV10-2 | 16 | CASSGSRTSGTGELFF
TRBJ1-3 | TRBV9 | 15 | CASRRGGFSGNTIYF
TRBJ1-5 | TRBV27 | 12 | CASSSQNQPQHF
TRBJ1-2 | TRBV4-2 | 14 | CASKVVGEGYGYTF
TRBJ2-1 | TRBV28 | 15 | CASRAPGYAYNEQFF
TRBJ2-3 | TRBV29-1 | 14 | CSVHPGQNTDTQYF
TRBJ2-6 | TRBV18 | 16 | CASSPPSGYGANVLTF
TRBJ1-2 | TRBV7-2 | 14 | CASSTRTVNFGYTF
TRBJ1-5 | TRBV5-1 | 15 | CASSLTGNLNQPQHF
TRBJ2-7 | TRBV5-1 | 14 | CASSLAGELGEQYF
TRBJ1-2 | TRBV10-1 | 12 | CASSDASYGYTF
TRBJ1-2 | TRBV27 | 13 | CASGVRDRAGYTF
TRBJ2-3 | TRBV2 | 19 | CASSIDRGLGGRLTDTQYF
TRBJ1-5 | TRBV7-2 | 15 | CASSLGQDENQPQHF
TRBJ2-2 | TRBV5-1 | 17 | CASSSARGQGSTGELFF
TRBJ1-2 | TRBV18 | 14 | CASSSRGTAYGYTF
TRBJ2-5 | TRBV7-9 | 14 | CASSIRQGAETQYF
TRBJ2-2 | TRBV5-4 | 14 | CASSDQGATGELFF
TRBJ1-2 | TRBV18 | 12 | CASTSDRNGYTF
TRBJ1-3 | TRBV6-5 | 14 | CASRVGGDRNTIYF
TRBJ1-1 | TRBV6-5 | 13 | CASSNRGDTEAFF
TRBJ2-1 | TRBV11-2 | 15 | CASSLRTSVYNEQFF
TRBJ2-3 | TRBV5-1 | 13 | CASSLTSTDTQYF
TRBJ2-1 | TRBV7-2 | 15 | CASSLTSGAGDEQFF
TRBJ2-3 | TRBV13 | 17 | CASSLKGRGSQTDTQYF
TRBJ1-1 | TRBV13 | 15 | CASSSTEGANTEAFF
TRBJ2-3 | TRBV6-4 | 21 | CASSDGGLAGLTQPSTDTQYF
TRBJ2-1 | TRBV11-2 | 14 | CASSWGLEDNEQFF
TRBJ1-2 | TRBV28 | 15 | CASSIARGEDYGYTF
TRBJ2-5 | TRBV10-2 | 11 | CASSGLETQYF
TRBJ1-6 | TRBV6-5 | 14 | CASSYRQGDSPLHF
TRBJ1-5 | TRBV7-2 | 13 | CASRAQGNQPQHF
TRBJ2-2 | TRBV12-3/TRBV12-4 | 13 | CASNGGRAGELFF